This T cell receptor (beta chain) is from a study of T cell repertoires in cytomegalovirus infection. As for the study in general: The public TCR beta signatures pointed to both CMV infection and matching HLA type.

This clonotype was counted many times. Its antigen is not identified. The CDR3 loop spans 13 amino acids. Germline V gene lookup returns CDR1 SGHVS and CDR2 FQNEAQ. V lost 0 bases to trimming and J lost 4 bases, with 4 bases between them. Via MiXCR, TCRdb re-called the reads, giving one row per CDR3 protein. The sample has about 460,000 distinct CDR3 sequences, approximately 11% seen once. Study observations and caveats: The study identified carriers of CMV plus the relevant HLA from cumulative public TCR beta family frequency.

Sequencing was done on a sample of PBMCs. This chain joins TRBV7-8 and TRBJ1-5; D is unclear. The source is a human donor in good health (CMV status not recorded). Some clones in this sample may be carry-over from other donors' samples. The CDR3: CASSLALNQPQHF. The CDR3 region has the DNA TGTGCCAGCAGCTTAGCGCTTAATCAGCCCCAGCATTTT. Full variable domain (remainder filled in from reference TRBV7-8 and TRBJ1-5): GAGVSQSPRYKVAKRGQDVALRCDPISGHVSLFWYQQALGQGPEFLTYFQNEAQLDKSGLPSDRFFAERPEGSVSTLKIQRTQQEDSAVYLCASSLALNQPQHFGDGTRLSIL.